The sequence of this T cell receptor beta chain was determined in a study of CD8+ T cells in alopecia areata. Findings of the study overall: Clonality in the scalp and expanded CD8+ clones ranked among the top 100 were significantly decreased by tofacitinib. Compared with normal scalp, lesional scalp had higher clonality and more expanded CD8+ clones.

The sequencing template was cDNA reverse transcribed from extracted RNA. Sequenced by immunoSEQ multiplex PCR; TCRdb stores in-frame clones only, minus some. The sample lists hundreds of thousands of clones, 60% occurring once. With 5 bases removed from V and 3 bases from J, the gap between germline ends came to 10 bases. This CDR3 has 14 residues. Germline loops: CDR1 SEHNR, CDR2 FQNEAQ (reference sequence). On this clone itself: Its antigen is unknown.

Treatment described: oral pan-JAK inhibitor, 5-10 mg twice daily. Using a FACSAria, the CD4+ and CD8+ T cells were sorted from the PBMCs. The chain employs TRBV7-9 and TRBJ2-2, with D possibly matching TRBD1 (5 bases). The receptor was derived from a human donor with alopecia areata. The sample consisted of CD4+ T cells sorted from blood, taken at week 52, from a patient treated with tofacitinib. CDR3 residues: CASSRSTDTGELFF. The CDR3 DNA reads TGTGCCAGCAGCCGCTCGACAGACACCGGGGAGCTGTTTTTT.